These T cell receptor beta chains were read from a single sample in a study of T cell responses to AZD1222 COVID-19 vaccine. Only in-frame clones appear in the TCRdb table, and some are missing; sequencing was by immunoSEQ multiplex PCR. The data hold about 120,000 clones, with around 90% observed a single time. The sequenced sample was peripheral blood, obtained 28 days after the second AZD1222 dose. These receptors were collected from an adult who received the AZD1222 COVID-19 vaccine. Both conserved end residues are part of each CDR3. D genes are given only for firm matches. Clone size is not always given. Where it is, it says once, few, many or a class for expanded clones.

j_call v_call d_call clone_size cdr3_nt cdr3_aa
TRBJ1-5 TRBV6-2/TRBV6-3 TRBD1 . TGTGCCAGCAGTTACCCTTCGGGAGGGGGCAGGAGCAATCAGCCCCAGCATTTT CASSYPSGGGRSNQPQHF
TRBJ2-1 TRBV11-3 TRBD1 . TGTGCCAGCAGCCAACGGACAGGGGCTTACAATGAGCAGTTCTTC CASSQRTGAYNEQFF
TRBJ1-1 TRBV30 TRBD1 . TGTGCCTGGAGCGTGACAGGGTTCACTGAAGCTTTCTTT CAWSVTGFTEAFF
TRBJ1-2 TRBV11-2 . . TGTGCCAGCAGCTTACCCAAGAGGGAAGAATATGGCTACACCTTC CASSLPKREEYGYTF
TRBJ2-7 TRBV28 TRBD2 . TGTGCCAGCAGGCGGGGGGGCGTCTCCTACGAGCAGTACTTC CASRRGGVSYEQYF
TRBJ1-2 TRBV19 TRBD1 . TGTGCCAGTAGTATTTCAGGGGGAGGCTACACCTTC CASSISGGGYTF
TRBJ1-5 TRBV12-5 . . TGTGCTAGTGGTTTGGTGTACTTGGGGCTCCGGGAGCCCCAGCATTTT CASGLVYLGLREPQHF
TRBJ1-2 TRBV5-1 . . TGCGCCAGCAGGTCCACAACCAACTATGGCTACACCTTC CASRSTTNYGYTF
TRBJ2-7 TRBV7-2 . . TGTGCCAGCAGCTTATCCACGGATAGAAGCGAGCAGTACTTC CASSLSTDRSEQYF
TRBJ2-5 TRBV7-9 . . TGTGCCAGCAGCTCACAGGGTACATCAGGTACCCAGTACTTC CASSSQGTSGTQYF
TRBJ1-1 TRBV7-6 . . TGTGCCAGCAGCCTCTCGGCAAGGGCAGGGAGGACTGAAGCTTTCTTT CASSLSARAGRTEAFF
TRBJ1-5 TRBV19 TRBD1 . TGTGCCAGTAGTAATGGTCCCCACAGGGGTCCTATTCAGCCCCAGCATTTT CASSNGPHRGPIQPQHF
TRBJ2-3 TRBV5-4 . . TGTGCCAGCAGCCACCAAAGCACAGATACGCAGTATTTT CASSHQSTDTQYF
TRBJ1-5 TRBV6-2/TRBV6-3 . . TGTGCCAGCAGTTACTCGAACAGCTTCAATCAGCCCCAGCATTTT CASSYSNSFNQPQHF
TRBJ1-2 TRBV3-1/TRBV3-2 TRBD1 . TGTGCCAGCAGCCCTGTAGGGACAGGGGCCCTCTATGGCTACACCTTC CASSPVGTGALYGYTF
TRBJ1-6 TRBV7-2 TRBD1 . TGTGCCAGCAGCTTAGGTAGTCAGGGGGGTTCACCCCTCCACTTT CASSLGSQGGSPLHF
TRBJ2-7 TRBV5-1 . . TGCGCCAGCAGCTTGGATGCAATCTACGAGCAGTACTTC CASSLDAIYEQYF
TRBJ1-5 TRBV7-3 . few TGTGCCAGCAGCCCCAACCCGGGTGGGCCCCAGCATTTT CASSPNPGGPQHF
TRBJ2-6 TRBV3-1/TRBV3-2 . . TGTGCCAGCAGCCAAGATAGCTCTGGGGCCAACGTCCTGACTTTC CASSQDSSGANVLTF
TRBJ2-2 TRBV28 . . TGTGCCAGCAGTACAAGACAGGGAGGCCACACCGGGGAGCTGTTTTTT CASSTRQGGHTGELFF
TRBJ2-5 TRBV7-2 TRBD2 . TGTGCCAGCAGCCCATGGGCCAGCGGGGGGGTCCGCGGGACCCAGTACTTC CASSPWASGGVRGTQYF
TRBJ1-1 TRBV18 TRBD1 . TGTGCCAGCTCACCTGCACAGGGGAGGGTGAACACTGAAGCTTTCTTT CASSPAQGRVNTEAFF
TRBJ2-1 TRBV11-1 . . TGTGCCAGCAGCTTAGGGTGGGGATCCTCGAGCGAGCAGTTCTTC CASSLGWGSSSEQFF
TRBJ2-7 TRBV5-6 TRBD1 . TGTGCCAGCAGCGGGGACAGGGGAGCCTACGAGCAGTACTTC CASSGDRGAYEQYF
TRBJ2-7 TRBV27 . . TGTGCCAGCAGTTTGCGTCAGGGGTCGCTCGAGCAGTACTTC CASSLRQGSLEQYF
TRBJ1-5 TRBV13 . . TGTGCCAGCAGCTCCGGGTATCAGCCCCAGCATTTT CASSSGYQPQHF
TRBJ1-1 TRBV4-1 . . TGCGCCAGCAGCCAAGAAACCCGGGCGCTGACTGAAGCTTTCTTT CASSQETRALTEAFF
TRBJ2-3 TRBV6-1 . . TGTGCCAGCAGTGATCAACAGGCTCCCACAGATACGCAGTATTTT CASSDQQAPTDTQYF
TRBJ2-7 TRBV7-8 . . TGTGCCAGCAGCGGGGTCGGGTCGGCATCCTACGAGCAGTACTTC CASSGVGSASYEQYF
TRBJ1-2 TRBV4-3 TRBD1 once TGCGCCAGCAGCCAAGGACAGGGGTTTGAGTATGGCTACACCTTC CASSQGQGFEYGYTF
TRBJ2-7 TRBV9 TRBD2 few TGTGCCAGCAGCGTAGGAGGTAGCGGGGGCCCTTCCTCCTACGAGCAGTACTTC CASSVGGSGGPSSYEQYF
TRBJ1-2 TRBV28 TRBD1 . TGTGCCAGTGAGGAGACAGGGGCTCGGGCGAGCTATGGCTACACCTTC CASEETGARASYGYTF
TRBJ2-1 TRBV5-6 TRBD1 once TGTGCCAGCAGCCTGCTACAGGGGAATGAGCAGTTCTTC CASSLLQGNEQFF
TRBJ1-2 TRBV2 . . TGTGCCAGCATCTTCAATAACAGGGCGACTGGCTACACCTTC CASIFNNRATGYTF
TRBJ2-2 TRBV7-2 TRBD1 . TGTGCCAGCAGCTTAGACAGGGGCCTCGGGGAGCTGTTTTTT CASSLDRGLGELFF
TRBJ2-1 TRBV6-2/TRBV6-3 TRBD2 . TGTGCCAGCAGTTACGGCGGGGGTTCCTACAATGAGCAGTTCTTC CASSYGGGSYNEQFF
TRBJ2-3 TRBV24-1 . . TGTGCCACCAGTGATTTGCGCACAGGGAGTCGGAAAACAGATACGCAGTATTTT CATSDLRTGSRKTDTQYF
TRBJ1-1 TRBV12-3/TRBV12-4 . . TGTGCCAGCAGTTTTCTGAACACTGAAGCTTTCTTT CASSFLNTEAFF
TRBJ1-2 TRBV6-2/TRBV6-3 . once TGTGCCAGCAGTTACTCCGGGGGCAGGGATACTAACTATGGCTACACCTTC CASSYSGGRDTNYGYTF
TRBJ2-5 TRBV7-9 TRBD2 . TGTGCCAGCAGCCCCATAGCGGGGGGATTAGAGACCCAGTACTTC CASSPIAGGLETQYF
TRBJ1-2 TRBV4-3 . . TGCGCCAGCAGCCAAGATCACCCAAGCCAGAGGGGCTACACCTTC CASSQDHPSQRGYTF
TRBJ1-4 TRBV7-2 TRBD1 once TGTGCCAGCAGCCCTCCCGGGACAGATCGAGAAAAACTGTTTTTT CASSPPGTDREKLFF
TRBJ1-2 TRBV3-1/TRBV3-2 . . TGTGCCAGCAGCCCGACAGAACTCTATGGCTACACCTTC CASSPTELYGYTF
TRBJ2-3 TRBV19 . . TGTGCCAGTAGTAGAGGGTACACAGATACGCAGTATTTT CASSRGYTDTQYF